Presented here are 18 T cell receptor beta chains from one specimen sequenced in a study of CD8+ T cells in alopecia areata. It was cDNA, reverse transcribed from extracted RNA, that served as the sequencing template. Method: immunoSEQ multiplex PCR; TCRdb's copy keeps in-frame clones and lacks some. Of 140,000 to 150,000 clones in the sample, roughly 48% were seen once. The sample consisted of CD4+ T cells sorted from blood. The receptors shown here come from a human donor with alopecia areata.

The rearrangement joins TRBV27 to TRBJ2-1; possibly TRBD1 for D (6 bases). The V and J ends lost 4 bases and 10 bases respectively, with 14 bases between them. Per germline, CDR1 MNHEY and CDR2 SMNVEV (reference sequence). The CDR3 has 13 amino acids. CDR3 loop: CASSYPGEREQFF. The CDR3 coding sequence is TGTGCCAGCAGTTACCCAGGGGAGAGGGAGCAGTTCTTC.

This clone occurred a few times. The chain uses TRBV12-5 and TRBJ2-1; 8 positions agree with TRBD1. V was pared by 0 bases and J by 7 bases, with 8 bases of the junction left unmatched. The CDR3 is 16 residues long. Looked up from germline, CDR1 is LGHNT and CDR2 is FRNRAP. CDR3 residues: CASGLVSRTGKNEQFF. In DNA form, the CDR3 reads TGTGCTAGTGGTTTGGTATCCCGGACAGGGAAGAATGAGCAGTTCTTC.

The gene calls are TRBV29-1 and TRBJ2-5; D could derive from TRBD1 or TRBD2 (6 bases each). V was shortened by 7 bases and J by 5 bases, with 20 bases between the two germline ends. The germline CDR1 and CDR2 sequences are SQVTM and ANQGSEA. The CDR3 is 14 amino acids. The CDR3 DNA reads as TGCAGCGCCCAGTCTCCGGGGGCGGAGGAGACCCAGTACTTC. Translating gives CSAQSPGAEETQYF.

The CDR3 DNA reads TGCAGCGTTGAAACCATCCCTGGTCGCGCTGAAGCTTTCTTT. It is translated as CSVETIPGRAEAFF. The chain recombines TRBV29-1 with TRBJ1-1; no definite D call. This CDR3 comprises 14 residues. Looked up from germline, CDR1 is SQVTM and CDR2 is ANQGSEA. Trimming took off 2 bases at V and 6 bases at J, with 16 bases between the two ends.

Only a few counts were recorded for this clone. This rearrangement joins TRBV29-1 to TRBJ1-1; D unresolved. This CDR3 contains 8 residues. The V and J ends lost 7 bases and 8 bases respectively, with 5 bases between them. Per germline, CDR1 SQVTM and CDR2 ANQGSEA. As DNA, the CDR3 is TGCAGCGCCGAAGAAGCTTTCTTT. Amino acids: CSAEEAFF.

A single count supports this clone. The chain uses TRBV5-1 and TRBJ1-2, with D perhaps matching TRBD1 (5 bases). Germline-derived CDR1 and CDR2 are SGHRS and YFSETQ. CDR3 size: 13 residues. V lost 0 bases and J lost 7, with 10 bases in between. The CDR3 bases are TGCGCCAGCAGCTTGGCAGGGTTAAGTGGCTACACCTTC. Protein product: CASSLAGLSGYTF.

Points on this clone: Other DNA sequences in this sample translate to the same CDR3. V usage is TRBV29-1 and J usage is TRBJ2-1; 11 nucleotides match TRBD2. Germline values: CDR1 SQVTM, CDR2 ANQGSEA. With 6 bases clipped from V and 4 bases from J, the junction kept 5 bases outside the gene matches. This CDR3 spans 14 amino acids. The CDR3 nucleotides are TGCAGCGTAACTAGCGGGAGTTCGTACAATGAGCAGTTCTTC. Translated, it gives CSVTSGSSYNEQFF.

The gene calls are TRBV18 and TRBJ1-2, with 7 nucleotides matching TRBD1. This CDR3 is built from 16 residues. Germline CDR1 KGHSH, CDR2 LQKENI. J gave up 0 bases and V 3 bases, and 7 bases lay outside the gene matches. The chain's CDR3 is CASSPGGDRANYGYTF. CDR3 DNA sequence: TGTGCCAGCTCACCCGGTGGAGACAGGGCTAACTATGGCTACACCTTC.

This clone occurred a few times. The chain uses TRBV7-9 and TRBJ1-1, with D possibly TRBD1 on 6 matching bases. Germline CDR1 and CDR2: SEHNR and FQNEAQ (reference sequence). This CDR3 comprises 18 residues. The V end was cut by 3 bases, the J end by 1 base, with 21 bases between. CDR3: CASSLARGHLLGNTEAFF. DNA of the CDR3: TGTGCCAGCAGCTTGGCCAGGGGCCACCTCCTGGGGAACACTGAAGCTTTCTTT.

Only a few counts were recorded for this clone. This chain uses TRBV29-1 with TRBJ2-1; D perhaps matches TRBD2 (6 bases). Germline V gene sequence: CDR1 SQVTM, CDR2 ANQGSEA. V was trimmed by 7 bases and J by 0 bases, leaving 13 bases between them. The CDR3 has 14 residues. The CDR3 DNA sequence: TGCAGCGCTGAGGGACTCCACTCCTACAATGAGCAGTTCTTC. Its translation is CSAEGLHSYNEQFF.

This clone came up once. The chain links TRBV23-1 to TRBJ2-7; no firm D call. TRBV23-1 is known as an ORF, though its function is uncertain. The V end was cut by 7 bases, the J end by 5 bases, with 0 bases between. The length of the CDR3 is 8 residues. CDR3 region: CASNEQYF. In DNA form, the CDR3 reads TGCGCCAGCAACGAGCAGTACTTC.

The gene calls are TRBV2 and TRBJ1-2; D perhaps matches TRBD1 (6 bases). V lost 4 bases and J 3 bases, leaving 21 bases between the germline ends. This CDR3 region has 17 residues. Looked up from germline, CDR1 is SNHLY and CDR2 is FYNNEI. The CDR3, as DNA: TGTGCCAGCAGTGCACCCGCGAATCCGGGGGCCTACTATGGCTACACCTTC. Residues: CASSAPANPGAYYGYTF.

This chain joins TRBV28 and TRBJ2-7; perhaps TRBD2 as D (5 bases). This CDR3 spans 13 amino acids. V lost 7 bases and J lost 5, with 15 bases in between. Germline CDR1 MDHEN, CDR2 SYDVKM. CDR3 sequence: CASIAGRTHEQYF. CDR3 nucleotides: TGTGCCAGCATTGCCGGGCGGACTCACGAGCAGTACTTC.

This sequence joins TRBV7-9 and TRBJ2-7; D uncertain. The germline CDR1 and CDR2 sequences are SEHNR and FQNEAQ (reference sequence). V was pared by 2 bases and J by 2 bases, with 13 bases between. The CDR3 loop spans 15 amino acids. In nucleotides, the CDR3 is TGTGCCAGCAGCTTAAAGGGTTCCTTAACCTACGAGCAGTACTTC. Amino acid sequence: CASSLKGSLTYEQYF.

This chain connects TRBV20-1 to TRBJ1-2; D uncertain. With 8 bases removed from V and 4 bases from J, the gap between germline ends came to 8 bases. The germline CDR1 and CDR2 sequences are DFQATT and SNEGSKA (reference sequence). The CDR3 runs 10 residues. CDR3 nucleotides: TGCAGTCCTGACGGCTATGGCTACACCTTC. Encoded protein: CSPDGYGYTF.

In its sample, this clone was seen a few times. V usage is TRBV2 and J usage is TRBJ1-1; D remains unclear. V dropped 6 bases and J dropped 0 bases, with 11 bases sitting between them. This CDR3 spans 14 amino acids. Looked up from germline, CDR1 is SNHLY and CDR2 is FYNNEI. CDR3 sequence reads: CASRGGPLNTEAFF. CDR3 DNA sequence: TGTGCCAGCAGAGGTGGACCGCTGAACACTGAAGCTTTCTTT.

V usage is TRBV5-1 and J usage is TRBJ2-3, with 13 bases fitting TRBD2. The CDR3 is made up of 20 amino acids. V was clipped by 4 bases and J by 2 bases; unmatched bases: 16. Germline CDR1 and CDR2: SGHRS and YFSETQ. In nucleotides, the CDR3 is TGCGCCAGCAGCAACACACTAGCGGGAGGGACAATTTCCTCCACAGATACGCAGTATTTT. This sequence encodes CASSNTLAGGTISSTDTQYF.

This clone has more than one count but fewer than ten. The rearrangement uses TRBV30 and TRBJ1-4; TRBD1 matches at 7 bases. The trim removed 2 bases at V and 6 bases at J, leaving 6 bases unmatched. This CDR3 comprises 14 residues. Germline loops: CDR1 GTSNPN, CDR2 SVGIG (reference sequence). CDR3 sequence (DNA): TGTGCCTGGAGTAGGGGGCGCGTTTATGAAAAACTGTTTTTT. Translation: CAWSRGRVYEKLFF.